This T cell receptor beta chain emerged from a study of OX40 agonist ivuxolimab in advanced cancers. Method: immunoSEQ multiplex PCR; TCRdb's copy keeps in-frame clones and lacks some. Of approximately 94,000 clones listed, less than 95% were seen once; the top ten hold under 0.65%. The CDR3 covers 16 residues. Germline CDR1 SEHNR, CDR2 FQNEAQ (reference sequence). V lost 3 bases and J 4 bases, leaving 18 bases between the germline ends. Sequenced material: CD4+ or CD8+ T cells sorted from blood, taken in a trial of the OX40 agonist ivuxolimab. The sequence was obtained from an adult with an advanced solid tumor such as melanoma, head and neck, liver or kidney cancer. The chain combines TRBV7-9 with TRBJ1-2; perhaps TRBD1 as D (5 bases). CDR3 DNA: TGTGCCAGCAGCTTGGACAACCATGGAAAGACCTATGGCTACACCTTC. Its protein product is CASSLDNHGKTYGYTF.